The rows below give T cell receptor beta chains drawn from one sample of a study of a mutant IDH1 vaccine in newly diagnosed glioma. Clones were read by immunoSEQ multiplex PCR, and TCRdb kept only the in-frame ones, dropping some. This sample has tens of thousands of clones; 85% to 90% occur once, and the top ten carry roughly 1.5%. Their antigen targets remain unknown. Here the sequenced sample was PBMCs, taken from a glioma patient whose treatment included an IDH1 peptide vaccine. The receptors derive from a man aged 35 to 55 with glioma. Each CDR3 is given with its conserved first and last residue. D genes are given only for firm matches. Expanded clones are given a class, and other clones once, few, many or no size at all.

.	TRBV9	.	TRBJ1-2	TGTGCCAGCAGCGTAGCACTATCCCTTAACTATGGCTACACCTTC	CASSVALSLNYGYTF
.	TRBV9	.	TRBJ2-5	TGTGCCAGCAACCCTGGGAACTCCCGGGAGACCCAGTACTTC	CASNPGNSRETQYF
.	TRBV6-5	.	TRBJ2-5	TGTGCCAGCGCGACGGGCGGGTCGGGGGAGACCCAGTACTTC	CASATGGSGETQYF
once	TRBV23-1	.	TRBJ2-4	TGCGCCAGCAGTCATGATTATGTAACAGCCAAAAACATTCAGTACTTC	CASSHDYVTAKNIQYF
.	TRBV5-1	.	TRBJ2-5	TGCGCCAGCAGCTTACAAGAGACCCAGTACTTC	CASSLQETQYF
.	TRBV27	TRBD1	TRBJ1-1	TGTGCCAGCAGTTCGGCGGACAGGGTTGGCACTGAAGCTTTCTTT	CASSSADRVGTEAFF
.	TRBV27	TRBD2	TRBJ2-7	TGTGCCAGCGCCGGACTAGCGGGAGATGGATACGAGCAGTACTTC	CASAGLAGDGYEQYF
few	TRBV7-2	TRBD2	TRBJ2-3	TGTGCCAGCAGCTTCTCGGGGGGAGGTGATACGCAGTATTTT	CASSFSGGGDTQYF
.	TRBV19	.	TRBJ2-5	TGTGCCAGTAGTATGTGGTTTGGTGGTGTCGGAGAGACCCAGTACTTC	CASSMWFGGVGETQYF
.	TRBV11-3	.	TRBJ2-1	TGTGCCAGCAGCATGTGGGGAAGCGATGAGCAGTTCTTC	CASSMWGSDEQFF
few	TRBV13	.	TRBJ1-3	TGTGCCAGCAGCTTAGGCCTAGGAGGCACTGGAAACACCATATATTTT	CASSLGLGGTGNTIYF
.	TRBV7-9	.	TRBJ2-3	TGTGCCAGCAGCTTCGTTGGAAGCACAGATACGCAGTATTTT	CASSFVGSTDTQYF
.	TRBV5-1	.	TRBJ1-2	TGCGCCAGCAGCTTGATGGGAGAAGGCTACACCTTC	CASSLMGEGYTF
.	TRBV19	.	TRBJ2-5	TGTGCCAGCAGTGTCTCGGGGACCCCGGAGACCCAGTACTTC	CASSVSGTPETQYF